Reported below is one TCR beta chain. The junction departs from germline at one end; a sequencing error may be responsible. Germline-derived CDR1 and CDR2 are MNHEY and SMNVEV (reference sequence). This CDR3 has 13 amino acids. This sample was taken from a study of molecular identifiers for immune sequencing clone quantification. TCRdb used MiXCR to reprocess the PCR reads, holding one entry per CDR3 protein. Among about 320,000 distinct CDR3 sequences listed, 24% were seen once. This clonotype was obtained from a human donor in good health. Some libraries in this study had Jurkat cell RNA spiked in. The sample consisted of naive CD8+ T cells from blood, with Jurkat cell RNA spiked in. Noted subset: FACS-sorted CD8+CD4-CCR7+CD45RA+ naive T cells. V gene TRBV27 combines with J gene TRBJ2-2; D perhaps matches TRBD2 (6 bases). The CDR3, as DNA: TGTGCCAGCACTACGGTGGGAGGCGGGGAGCTGTCTTTT. It yields the protein CASTTVGGGELSF.